One and the same sample provided the 27 T cell receptor beta chains below, sequenced in a study of T cell responses to AZD1222 COVID-19 vaccine. The repertoire was sequenced with immunoSEQ multiplex PCR; TCRdb's copy has only in-frame clones and lacks some. The data hold around 130,000 clones, with 75% to 95% observed a single time. Source: peripheral blood, taken 28 days after the second dose of the MenACWY control vaccine. All receptors derive from an adult who received the MenACWY meningococcal vaccine as a control.

This chain joins TRBV6-5 and TRBJ1-2, with TRBD1 as a possible D gene (6 bases). CDR1 and CDR2 (germline): MNHEY, SVGAGI. Deletions cut 10 bases from V and 1 base from J, with 16 bases between. The CDR3 loop spans 14 amino acids. This chain's CDR3 is CAITDRFGNYGYTF. CDR3 DNA: TGTGCCATCACAGACAGGTTCGGTAACTATGGCTACACCTTC.

The V gene is TRBV19, the J gene TRBJ2-1, with 11 bases aligning to TRBD2. The germline CDR1 and CDR2 sequences are LNHDA and SQIVND (reference sequence). Losses at the gene ends were 4 bases for V and 9 bases for J; bases not matched to a gene: 2. The CDR3 loop spans 13 amino acids. CDR3 sequence: CASSSSGGVEQFF. Here the CDR3 DNA reads TGTGCCAGTAGTAGTAGCGGGGGGGTTGAGCAGTTCTTC.

The rearrangement joins TRBV30 to TRBJ2-2, with 8 bases fitting TRBD1. Germline values: CDR1 GTSNPN, CDR2 SVGIG (reference sequence). The CDR3 is made up of 13 amino acids. V shed 4 bases, J shed 7 bases, and the junction held 5 bases outside the gene matches. The CDR3: CAWMRTGNGELFF. The CDR3 region has the DNA TGTGCCTGGATGAGGACAGGGAACGGGGAGCTGTTTTTT.

The chain employs TRBV6-6 and TRBJ2-7, with 13 bases fitting TRBD2. Germline V gives CDR1 MNHNY, CDR2 SVGAGI (reference sequence). V trimming: 5 bases; J trimming: 3 bases; junction bases outside the gene matches: 7. The CDR3 has 16 amino acids. In DNA, the CDR3 is TGTGCCAGCAGTCAACCCGGGACTAGCGGGAACTACGAGCAGTACTTC. This encodes CASSQPGTSGNYEQYF.

The V call is TRBV18, the J call TRBJ1-2, with TRBD1 as a possible D gene (6 bases). Trimming stripped 1 base from V and 1 base from J, with 19 bases between. The CDR3 covers 18 residues. Germline CDR1 and CDR2: KGHSH and LQKENI. CDR3 bases: TGTGCCAGCTCACCACGATCTCCCGGGGGCGGCGATAACTATGGCTACACCTTC. As protein: CASSPRSPGGGDNYGYTF.

The chain uses TRBV28 and TRBJ2-7; D possibly corresponds to TRBD1 (5 bases). V was trimmed by 3 bases and J by 1 base, leaving 7 bases between them. Germline V gene sequence: CDR1 MDHEN, CDR2 SYDVKM. This CDR3 region has 13 residues. CDR3 protein: CASSLTVSYEQYF. The CDR3 DNA reads TGTGCCAGCAGTTTGACAGTTTCCTACGAGCAGTACTTC.

This chain links TRBV28 with TRBJ1-1, with D perhaps matching TRBD1 (6 bases). The CDR3 has 15 residues. The V end lost 6 bases, the J end lost 4 bases, and 18 bases lay between the germline ends. Per germline, CDR1 MDHEN and CDR2 SYDVKM. The CDR3 DNA reads TGTGCCAGCAGGGAAGAGACAGGTGAGGGCACTGAAGCTTTCTTT. It codes for CASREETGEGTEAFF.

V usage is TRBV25-1 and J usage is TRBJ2-3; TRBD1 aligns across 7 bases. The J segment lost 4 bases and the V segment lost 2 bases, leaving 9 bases of the junction unmatched. CDR1 MGHDK and CDR2 SYGVNS come from the germline V gene. This CDR3 has 16 residues. The CDR3 protein is CASSENNPRGPDTQYF. CDR3 bases: TGTGCCAGCAGTGAAAATAATCCGAGGGGGCCAGATACGCAGTATTTT.

This chain links TRBV19 with TRBJ1-5; D is perhaps TRBD1 (5 bases). Deletions cut 2 bases from V and 3 bases from J, with 8 bases between. CDR3 size: 14 residues. Germline V gene lookup returns CDR1 LNHDA and CDR2 SQIVND (reference sequence). The CDR3 protein is CASSIQGNNQPQHF. CDR3 sequence (DNA): TGTGCCAGTAGTATACAGGGTAACAATCAGCCCCAGCATTTT.

CDR3 protein: CASRIDRGYGYTF. The CDR3 DNA reads TGTGCCAGCCGTATAGACAGGGGGTATGGCTACACCTTC. This chain links TRBV28 with TRBJ1-2, with TRBD1 identical over 9 bases. This CDR3 has 13 amino acids. Per germline, CDR1 MDHEN and CDR2 SYDVKM. V lost 8 bases and J lost 5; bases outside the gene matches: 6.

The chain joins TRBV27 to TRBJ2-7; TRBD2 aligns across 9 bases. The CDR3 has 18 residues. V shed 0 bases and J 3 bases; nucleotides not matched to a gene: 12. Germline V lookup: CDR1 MNHEY, CDR2 SMNVEV (reference sequence). DNA of the CDR3: TGTGCCAGCAGTTTATCGGCTAGCGGGACGTCTCATTACTACGAGCAGTACTTC. Its protein is CASSLSASGTSHYYEQYF.

The chain is built from TRBV29-1 and TRBJ2-3, with 14 bases identical to TRBD2. The CDR3 length is 15 residues. Germline V lookup: CDR1 SQVTM, CDR2 ANQGSEA. Trimming took 6 bases from V and 5 from J; bases not matched to a gene: 7. The CDR3 sequence is CSVKGLAGAIDTQYF. The CDR3 DNA is TGCAGCGTCAAGGGACTAGCGGGAGCAATAGATACGCAGTATTTT.

This clone was observed a single time. The V gene is TRBV13, the J gene TRBJ1-3; D not certain. V lost 2 bases to trimming and J lost 2 bases, with 10 bases between them. CDR1 and CDR2 (germline): PRHDT, FYEKMQ (reference sequence). The CDR3 runs to 15 residues. CDR3 protein: CASSLREGPGNTIYF. CDR3 in DNA: TGTGCCAGCAGCTTAAGGGAAGGCCCTGGAAACACCATATATTTT.

The rearrangement links TRBV7-2 to TRBJ2-5; the match to TRBD2 covers 9 bases. Germline CDR1 and CDR2: SGHTA and FQGNSA. The V and J ends lost 1 base and 2 bases, in that order; junction bases with no gene match: 2. The CDR3 spans 15 residues. The CDR3 DNA is TGTGCCAGCAGCTTAGTGACTAGCGGACAAGAGACCCAGTACTTC. Its protein is CASSLVTSGQETQYF.

The rearrangement uses TRBV5-1 and TRBJ2-2; tentatively, D is TRBD1 (6 bases). The V end was cut by 7 bases, the J end by 3 bases, with 13 bases between. The length of the CDR3 is 14 residues. Germline V gene data show CDR1 as SGHRS and CDR2 as YFSETQ. CDR3: CASGTKADTGELFF. The CDR3 DNA follows: TGCGCCAGCGGGACAAAAGCGGACACCGGGGAGCTGTTTTTT. Full variable domain (rest looked up from reference TRBV5-1 and TRBJ2-2): KAGVTQTPRYLIKTRGQQVTLSCSPISGHRSVSWYQQTPGQGLQFLFEYFSETQRNKGNFPGRFSGRQFSNSRSEMNVSTLELGDSALYLCASGTKADTGELFFGEGSRLTVL.

In its sample, this clone was seen once. The chain combines TRBV10-3 with TRBJ2-7; D possibly corresponds to TRBD2 (6 bases). The CDR3 totals 12 residues. Per germline, CDR1 ENHRY and CDR2 SYGVKD. V was shortened by 2 bases and J by 6 bases, with 8 bases between the two germline ends. DNA of the CDR3: TGTGCCATCAGTGAGCGACTAGGCGAGCAGTACTTC. Translating gives CAISERLGEQYF.

Only a few counts were recorded for this clone. The chain couples TRBV7-2 to TRBJ2-3, with D perhaps TRBD1 (5 bases). Germline V gene data show CDR1 as SGHTA and CDR2 as FQGNSA. V was shortened by 0 bases and J by 0 bases, with 10 bases between the two germline ends. The CDR3 has 16 residues. CDR3 protein: CASSLARGSSTDTQYF. The DNA for the CDR3 is TGTGCCAGCAGCTTAGCTAGGGGTTCTAGCACAGATACGCAGTATTTT.

This clone turned up a few times. The chain uses TRBV9 and TRBJ1-5; tentative D call: TRBD1 (5 bases). The CDR3 consists of 15 residues. From germline, CDR1 is SGDLS and CDR2 YYNGEE. V lost 0 bases to trimming and J lost 5 bases, with 12 bases between them. The CDR3 sequence is CASSVGGGGDQPQHF. CDR3 DNA sequence: TGTGCCAGCAGCGTAGGGGGGGGAGGCGATCAGCCCCAGCATTTT. The variable domain in full, with the rest retrieved from reference TRBV9 and TRBJ1-5, is DSGVTQTPKHLITATGQRVTLRCSPRSGDLSVYWYQQSLDQGLQFLIQYYNGEERAKGNILERFSAQQFPDLHSELNLSSLELGDSALYFCASSVGGGGDQPQHFGDGTRLSIL.

This rearrangement joins TRBV2 to TRBJ1-2; 9 positions match TRBD1. The CDR3 spans 14 residues. Per the germline V gene, CDR1 is SNHLY and CDR2 is FYNNEI. V gave up 7 bases and J gave up 3 bases; unmatched junction bases: 6. As DNA, the CDR3 is TGTGCCAGCATCCCCCGGGACAGGGACTATGGCTACACCTTC. Its translation is CASIPRDRDYGYTF.

CDR3 in amino acids: CASGRDGGGTETQYF. DNA of the CDR3: TGTGCTAGTGGGCGCGATGGGGGGGGAACGGAGACCCAGTACTTC. The genes are TRBV12-5 and TRBJ2-5; 7 bases fit TRBD2. Germline CDR1 LGHNT, CDR2 FRNRAP. V dropped 6 bases and J dropped 5; count of bases not matched to a gene: 12. The CDR3 length is 15 residues.

This clone turned up a few times. This chain links TRBV6-5 with TRBJ1-1; 10 positions match TRBD1. V trimming: 4 bases; J trimming: 7 bases; junction bases outside the gene matches: 9. From germline, CDR1 is MNHEY and CDR2 SVGAGI. The CDR3 covers 15 residues. The CDR3 DNA is TGTGCCAGCAGTTGGCGACAGGGGGCGAAGGATGAAGCTTTCTTT. This translates into CASSWRQGAKDEAFF.

The rearrangement links TRBV7-2 to TRBJ2-7; D might be TRBD1 (6 bases). The CDR3 sequence is 15 residues long. In germline, CDR1 is SGHTA, CDR2 FQGNSA. The V and J ends lost 5 bases and 2 bases respectively, with 16 bases between them. The CDR3 here is CASSTLPTGTYEQYF. The CDR3 DNA reads TGTGCCAGCAGCACACTACCGACAGGAACCTACGAGCAGTACTTC. The variable domain in full, with the rest retrieved from reference TRBV7-2 and TRBJ2-7, is GAGVSQSPSNKVTEKGKDVELRCDPISGHTALYWYRQSLGQGLEFLIYFQGNSAPDKSGLPSDRFSAERTGGSVSTLTIQRTQQEDSAVYLCASSTLPTGTYEQYFGPGTRLTVT.

The J gene is TRBJ2-6, the V gene TRBV5-1; D uncertain. Germline CDR1 is SGHRS and CDR2 is YFSETQ. The CDR3 extends over 14 amino acids. Trimming took 8 bases from V and 0 from J, leaving 9 bases between them. This chain's CDR3 is CASKTNSGANVLTF. The CDR3 DNA sequence: TGCGCCAGTAAGACAAACTCTGGGGCCAACGTCCTGACTTTC. The complete variable domain, with remaining parts taken from reference TRBV5-1 and TRBJ2-6, reads KAGVTQTPRYLIKTRGQQVTLSCSPISGHRSVSWYQQTPGQGLQFLFEYFSETQRNKGNFPGRFSGRQFSNSRSEMNVSTLELGDSALYLCASKTNSGANVLTFGAGSRLTVL.

This clone occurred once. The chain has TRBV7-8 and TRBJ1-2; TRBD1 aligns across 10 bases. V was pared by 2 bases and J by 7 bases, with 16 bases of the junction left unmatched. This CDR3 spans 18 amino acids. Looked up from germline, CDR1 is SGHVS and CDR2 is FQNEAQ. The CDR3 loop is CASSLISSGSTGGFGYTF. CDR3 nucleotide sequence: TGTGCCAGCAGCTTAATCTCGTCGGGTTCGACAGGGGGCTTTGGCTACACCTTC.

Remarks on this clone: The sample has other DNA sequences that encode this CDR3 too. The chain carries TRBV6-5 and TRBJ2-1; 8 positions match TRBD1. The CDR3 sequence is 16 residues long. Germline lookup yields CDR1 MNHEY and CDR2 SVGAGI. After removal of 0 bases from V and 4 bases from J, the junction contained 5 bases not matched to a gene. DNA for the CDR3: TGTGCCAGCAGTTACTCGGGGCAGGGGGCTTACAATGAGCAGTTCTTC. Its protein product is CASSYSGQGAYNEQFF.

The chain has TRBV6-5 and TRBJ1-4; weak D call: TRBD1 (5 bases). The V and J ends lost 0 bases and 7 bases respectively, with 12 bases between them. This CDR3 region has 15 residues. Germline values: CDR1 MNHEY, CDR2 SVGAGI. This CDR3 reads CASSYSNGAREKLFF. CDR3 nucleotide sequence: TGTGCCAGCAGTTACTCGAATGGGGCGCGTGAAAAACTGTTTTTT.

This clone was recorded only once. The chain joins TRBV19 to TRBJ1-5, with D perhaps TRBD1 (6 bases). Germline V CDR1 and CDR2: LNHDA, SQIVND (reference sequence). V lost 7 bases and J lost 5, with 15 bases in between. The CDR3 extends over 14 amino acids. The CDR3 region has the DNA TGTGCCAGTAATCGGGGGGCGGGCGATCAGCCCCAGCATTTT. Its protein product is CASNRGAGDQPQHF.